This entry is about one T cell receptor (beta chain). Sequencing used immunoSEQ multiplex PCR; TCRdb keeps in-frame clones, though not all of them. The sample has some 330,000 clones, over 85% seen once. This entry is derived from a study of blood T cell repertoires in COVID-19. V lost 4 bases, J lost 1 base, and 7 bases stayed unmatched. CDR1 and CDR2 from the germline V gene are SGHRS and YFSETQ. This CDR3 region has 16 residues. Material: peripheral blood. V gene TRBV5-1 combines with J gene TRBJ2-1; TRBD2 matches 8 bases. This sequence was found in a woman aged 25 to 45 with COVID-19, enrolled during active disease. The CDR3 nucleotides are TGCGCCAGCAGCGGATTAGCGGGATTATCCTACAATGAGCAGTTCTTC. Protein product: CASSGLAGLSYNEQFF.